The rows below give T cell receptor beta chains drawn from one sample of a study of T cells in Graves' hyperthyroidism and ophthalmopathy. A single record per CDR3 protein comes from TCRdb applying MiXCR to the multiplex PCR reads. Counted here are roughly 160,000 distinct CDR3 sequences, roughly 10% occurring once; the ten biggest clones make up approximately 20%. The specimen was blood. The source of these receptors is a woman aged 18-35 years with Graves' hyperthyroidism that later progressed to Graves' ophthalmopathy. CDR3s include the opening cysteine and the closing phenylalanine or tryptophan. A D gene is named only where the DNA matches it firmly. The size of a clone is reported for some rows only, either as once, few or many, or as a class for expanded clones.

DNA: TGTGCCAGCAGTGAAGGGGACAGCCTAAATCAGCCCCAGCATTTT; CDR3: CASSEGDSLNQPQHF; J: TRBJ1-5; V: TRBV6-1; size: -; D: TRBD1
DNA: TGTGCCAGCAGCTCCCTCGATGGGCTAGCGGGCTATGAGCAGTTCTTC; CDR3: CASSSLDGLAGYEQFF; J: TRBJ2-1; V: TRBV7-9; size: -; D: TRBD2
DNA: TGTGCCAGCAGTTACAGGGGAAACTACGAGCAGTACTTC; CDR3: CASSYRGNYEQYF; J: TRBJ2-7; V: TRBV2; size: many; D: TRBD1
DNA: TGTGCCAGCTCACCTAGGGACGGCGGGGGACCGAACACCGGGGAGCTGTTTTTT; CDR3: CASSPRDGGGPNTGELFF; J: TRBJ2-2; V: TRBV18; size: -; D: TRBD2
DNA: TGCAGTGCTAGACCGCAGGATAGCAATCAGCCCCAGCATTTT; CDR3: CSARPQDSNQPQHF; J: TRBJ1-5; V: TRBV20-1; size: many; D: -
DNA: TGTGCCAGCAGCTTAACAGGCCCCGTGGGCACAGATACGCAGTATTTT; CDR3: CASSLTGPVGTDTQYF; J: TRBJ2-3; V: TRBV7-3; size: many; D: -
DNA: TGTGCCAGCAGCCTCACGGCGAGATGGACTGAAGCTTTCTTT; CDR3: CASSLTARWTEAFF; J: TRBJ1-1; V: TRBV13; size: many; D: -
DNA: TGTGCCAGCAGTTTATTGCCCCTGGGGTACGAGCAGTACTTC; CDR3: CASSLLPLGYEQYF; J: TRBJ2-7; V: TRBV12-3/TRBV12-4; size: many; D: -
DNA: TGTGCCAGCAGCAAAGAGAGATGGGTGCGGGAGGCTCAAGAGACCCAGTACTTC; CDR3: CASSKERWVREAQETQYF; J: TRBJ2-5; V: TRBV2; size: few; D: TRBD2
DNA: TGCAGTGCCCCGACACCTTTTAACACTGAAACTTTCTTT; CDR3: CSAPTPFNTETFF; J: TRBJ1-1; V: TRBV20-1; size: many; D: -
DNA: TGTGCCAGCAGTTACAAAAGCCACCAGGACAGGGTTCGACAGTTCTTC; CDR3: CASSYKSHQDRVRQFF; J: TRBJ2-1; V: TRBV6-6; size: few; D: TRBD1
DNA: TGTGCCAGCAGTCTGACAGGGCCAAACACTGAAGCTTTCTTT; CDR3: CASSLTGPNTEAFF; J: TRBJ1-1; V: TRBV2; size: many; D: TRBD1
DNA: TGTGCCACCAGCAGAGATCCAGGGGGGAACACTGAAGCTTTCTTT; CDR3: CATSRDPGGNTEAFF; J: TRBJ1-1; V: TRBV15; size: many; D: TRBD1
DNA: TGCAGTGCTAGGACCTACGGGACGGACACAGATACGCAGTATTTT; CDR3: CSARTYGTDTDTQYF; J: TRBJ2-3; V: TRBV20-1; size: many; D: -
DNA: TGTGCCAGCAGCCCTTTCGAGACAGAACTCTCCTACGAGCAGTACTTC; CDR3: CASSPFETELSYEQYF; J: TRBJ2-7; V: TRBV14; size: -; D: -
DNA: TGTGCCAGCAGCAATTTAGTGAGCCAAGAGACCCAGTACTTC; CDR3: CASSNLVSQETQYF; J: TRBJ2-5; V: TRBV7-9; size: many; D: -
DNA: TGCGCCAGCAGCACGGGGTCCACTGAAGCTTTCTTT; CDR3: CASSTGSTEAFF; J: TRBJ1-1; V: TRBV5-1; size: -; D: -
DNA: TGTGCCAGCAGGGGGGACAGGGAGAACTATGGCTACACCTTC; CDR3: CASRGDRENYGYTF; J: TRBJ1-2; V: TRBV2; size: many; D: TRBD1
DNA: TGTGCCAGCAGTGTAGCGGGGGCCTTCACAGATACGCAGTATTTT; CDR3: CASSVAGAFTDTQYF; J: TRBJ2-3; V: TRBV28; size: few; D: TRBD2
DNA: TGTGCCAGCAGTGAAACGTTTGGGCACGGGGAGCTGTTTTTT; CDR3: CASSETFGHGELFF; J: TRBJ2-2; V: TRBV2; size: many; D: -
DNA: TGTGCCAGCACCTTTGGGGGGGGGGCGGAGGAGACCCAGTACTTC; CDR3: CASTFGGGAEETQYF; J: TRBJ2-5; V: TRBV28; size: -; D: -
DNA: TGCGCCAGCAGCCAAGATGGGGTAGCGTCGTCCTACAATGAGCAGTTCTTC; CDR3: CASSQDGVASSYNEQFF; J: TRBJ2-1; V: TRBV4-1; size: few; D: -
DNA: TGCAGTGCTGACAGGGCTTGGGTGGGCGAGCAGTACTTC; CDR3: CSADRAWVGEQYF; J: TRBJ2-7; V: TRBV20-1; size: -; D: TRBD1
DNA: TGTGCCAGCAGTTCTAGCCGGGACACCACCTACGAGCAGTACTTC; CDR3: CASSSSRDTTYEQYF; J: TRBJ2-7; V: TRBV28; size: many; D: -
DNA: TGCGCCAGCAGCCAAGATCTTAAGGGACTTAGAGCTAACTATGGCTACACCTTC; CDR3: CASSQDLKGLRANYGYTF; J: TRBJ1-2; V: TRBV4-1; size: many; D: -
DNA: TGCGCCAGCAGCCAAGACATAGCGGGAGATAGCACAGATACGCAGTATTTT; CDR3: CASSQDIAGDSTDTQYF; J: TRBJ2-3; V: TRBV4-1; size: few; D: TRBD2
DNA: TGTGCCAGCAGCTTAGCGCAACTAGCGGGAGGGCAAGCGACCCAGTACTTC; CDR3: CASSLAQLAGGQATQYF; J: TRBJ2-5; V: TRBV7-7; size: few; D: TRBD2
DNA: TGTGCCAGCAGCTTTGAGGGCTTCTCCTACGAGCAGTACTTC; CDR3: CASSFEGFSYEQYF; J: TRBJ2-7; V: TRBV7-9; size: many; D: -